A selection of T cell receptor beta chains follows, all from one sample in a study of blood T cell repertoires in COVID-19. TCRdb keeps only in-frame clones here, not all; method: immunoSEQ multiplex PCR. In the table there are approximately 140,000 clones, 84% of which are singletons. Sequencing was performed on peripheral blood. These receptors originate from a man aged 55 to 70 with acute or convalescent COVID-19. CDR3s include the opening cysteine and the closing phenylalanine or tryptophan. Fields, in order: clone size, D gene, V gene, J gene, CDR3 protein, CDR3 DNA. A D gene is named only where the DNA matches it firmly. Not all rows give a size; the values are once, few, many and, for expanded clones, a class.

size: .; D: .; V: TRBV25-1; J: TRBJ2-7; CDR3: CASSFGLGYEQYF; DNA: TGTGCCAGCAGTTTCGGGTTGGGCTACGAGCAGTACTTC
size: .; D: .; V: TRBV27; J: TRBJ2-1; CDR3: CASSLSGQAPYNEQFF; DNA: TGTGCCAGCAGTTTATCGGGGCAGGCGCCCTACAATGAGCAGTTCTTC
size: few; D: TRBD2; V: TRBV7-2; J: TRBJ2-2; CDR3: CASSPRAGGPFGELFF; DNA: TGTGCCAGCAGCCCCAGGGCGGGAGGGCCGTTCGGGGAGCTGTTTTTT
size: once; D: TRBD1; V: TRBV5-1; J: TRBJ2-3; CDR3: CASSRSPRGRNTDTQYF; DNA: TGCGCCAGCAGCCGTAGCCCCAGGGGGCGAAACACAGATACGCAGTATTTT
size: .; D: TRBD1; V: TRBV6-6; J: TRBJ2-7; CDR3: CASSWGTGRYEQYF; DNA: TGTGCCAGCAGTTGGGGGACAGGACGCTACGAGCAGTACTTC
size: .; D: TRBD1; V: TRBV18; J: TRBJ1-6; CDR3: CASSPTGTVGSPLHF; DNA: TGTGCCAGCTCACCCACCGGGACAGTCGGCTCACCCCTCCACTTT
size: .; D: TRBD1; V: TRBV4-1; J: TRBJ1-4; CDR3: CASSRQGTNEKLFF; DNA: TGCGCCAGCAGCCGACAGGGGACTAATGAAAAACTGTTTTTT
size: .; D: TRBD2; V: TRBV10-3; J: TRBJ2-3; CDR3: CAISEASGGTSTDTQYF; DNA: TGTGCCATCAGTGAGGCTAGCGGGGGCACTAGCACAGATACGCAGTATTTT
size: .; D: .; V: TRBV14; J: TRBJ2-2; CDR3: CASSRRTTRITGELFF; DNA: TGTGCCAGCAGCCGCAGGACTACCAGGATCACCGGGGAGCTGTTTTTT
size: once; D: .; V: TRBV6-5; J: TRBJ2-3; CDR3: CASSYSRQGGDTQYF; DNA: TGTGCCAGCAGTTACTCGAGGCAGGGAGGAGATACGCAGTATTTT
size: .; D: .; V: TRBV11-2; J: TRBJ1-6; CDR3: CASSLEFPGSPLHF; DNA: TGTGCCAGCAGCTTAGAATTTCCGGGTTCACCCCTCCACTTT